These 28 T cell receptor beta chains were sequenced from one sample in a study of cytomegalovirus exposure and HLA in healthy donors. 13 Jbeta primers and 60 Vbeta primers were used for the PCR. The protocol was immunoSEQ multiplex PCR, while the TCRdb copy is restricted to in-frame clones and leaves out a portion. The sample yields approximately 190,000 clones, about 81% seen once. The sequenced sample consisted of PBMCs. The receptors were sampled from a woman in her late teens or twenties in good health and CMV-seronegative.

V is TRBV28 and J is TRBJ2-6; D is possibly TRBD1 (7 bases). The CDR3 length is 15 residues. Per the germline V gene, CDR1 is MDHEN and CDR2 is SYDVKM. Trimming left V 5 bases short and J 4 bases short, with 12 bases between. The CDR3 is CASSGGTAGANVLTF. As DNA, the CDR3 is TGTGCCAGCAGTGGCGGGACAGCAGGGGCCAACGTCCTGACTTTC. The full variable domain, in which reference TRBV28 and TRBJ2-6 provide the parts outside the CDR3, is DVKVTQSSRYLVKRTGEKVFLECVQDMDHENMFWYRQDPGLGLRLIYFSYDVKMKEKGDIPEGYSVSREKKERFSLILESASTNQTSMYLCASSGGTAGANVLTFGAGSRLTVL.

This chain uses TRBV7-8 with TRBJ2-7, with 12 bases lining up with TRBD2. This CDR3 is 16 amino acids long. Germline trimming cut 4 bases from V and 3 bases from J; bases unmatched to any gene: 7. Germline assignment: CDR1 SGHVS and CDR2 FQNEAQ. The CDR3, as DNA: TGTGCCAGCAGCTACCTAGCGGGAGGGATTATCTACGAGCAGTACTTC. Protein: CASSYLAGGIIYEQYF.

The genes are TRBV6-1 and TRBJ2-1, with D tentatively TRBD2 (6 bases). Trimming left V 2 bases short and J 10 bases short, with 15 bases between. Germline CDR1 reads MNHNS; CDR2 reads SASEGT. The CDR3 runs 14 residues. The CDR3 loop is CASSELERAWEQFF. In DNA, the CDR3 is TGTGCCAGCAGTGAACTGGAGCGGGCATGGGAGCAGTTCTTC.

The rearrangement joins TRBV6-5 to TRBJ2-5; 11 bases agree with TRBD1. V dropped 0 bases and J dropped 4; count of bases not matched to a gene: 1. There are 15 residues in the CDR3. Germline CDR1 is MNHEY and CDR2 is SVGAGI. Here the CDR3 reads CASSYSGTGGETQYF. CDR3 nucleotide sequence: TGTGCCAGCAGTTACTCCGGGACAGGGGGAGAGACCCAGTACTTC.

This rearrangement joins TRBV13 to TRBJ2-7; the match to TRBD1 covers 8 bases. The J segment lost 2 bases and the V segment lost 5 bases, leaving 8 bases of the junction unmatched. The germline gives CDR1 PRHDT, CDR2 FYEKMQ (reference sequence). The CDR3 contains 15 residues. The CDR3 reads CASSPGQAVTYEQYF. CDR3 bases: TGTGCCAGCAGCCCGGGACAGGCAGTTACCTACGAGCAGTACTTC.

V is TRBV19 and J is TRBJ1-1; D gene uncertain. The CDR3 has 12 residues. The V gene's germline CDR1 is LNHDA and CDR2 SQIVND (reference sequence). The ends were cut back, 3 bases at V and 11 bases at J, with 13 bases in the middle. CDR3 DNA sequence: TGTGCCAGTAGTATGTCGGACTCTCGGGCTTTCTTT. Protein sequence: CASSMSDSRAFF.

This clone was picked up one time. The chain employs TRBV19 and TRBJ1-6; 7 nucleotides agree with TRBD1. V trimming: 1 base; J trimming: 5 bases; junction bases outside the gene matches: 5. The CDR3 length is 16 residues. Germline loops: CDR1 LNHDA, CDR2 SQIVND (reference sequence). The CDR3 DNA is TGTGCCAGTAGTATAGTGGGACAGCCTAATAATTCACCCCTCCACTTT. Protein sequence: CASSIVGQPNNSPLHF.

The V and J genes are TRBV19 and TRBJ1-5, with D perhaps TRBD1 (5 bases). Germline CDR1 reads LNHDA; CDR2 reads SQIVND (reference sequence). V was clipped by 5 bases and J by 4 bases, with 21 bases between them. CDR3 length: 17 residues. CDR3 coding DNA: TGTGCCAGTAGTTGGGTCGTTCTCGGGGGTGGAAATCAGCCCCAGCATTTT. Its protein is CASSWVVLGGGNQPQHF.

The chain employs TRBV11-1 and TRBJ2-5, with TRBD2 identical over 7 bases. V trimming: 8 bases; J trimming: 10 bases; junction bases outside the gene matches: 13. Germline CDR1 and CDR2: SGHAT and FQDESV (reference sequence). This CDR3 has 13 amino acids. The CDR3 sequence is CASCGRVGGIQYF. CDR3 DNA: TGTGCCAGCTGTGGGAGGGTCGGTGGTATCCAGTACTTC. The full variable domain, rest sourced from reference TRBV11-1 and TRBJ2-5, is EAEVAQSPRYKITEKSQAVAFWCDPISGHATLYWYRQILGQGPELLVQFQDESVVDDSQLPKDRFSAERLKGVDSTLKIQPAELGDSAMYLCASCGRVGGIQYFGPGTRLLVL.

The rearrangement links TRBV14 to TRBJ1-2; 9 nucleotides align to TRBD1. The V and J ends lost 5 bases and 5 bases, in that order; junction bases with no gene match: 3. The CDR3 runs 13 residues. Germline lookup yields CDR1 SGHDN and CDR2 FVKESK. CDR3 sequence reads: CASSGGQGYGYTF. CDR3 in DNA: TGTGCCAGCAGCGGGGGACAGGGATATGGCTACACCTTC.

A remark on this clone: At one boundary the junction diverges from the germline segment, which might be a read error. The V and J genes are TRBV7-9 and TRBJ2-1; 16 bases map to TRBD2. The CDR3 is 19 amino acids. Germline V gene sequence: CDR1 SEHNR, CDR2 FQNEAQ (reference sequence). DNA for the CDR3: TGTTCCAGCAGCTTAGGGCCGGGACTAGCGGGAGGGAAGTTGGGTGAGCAGTTCTTC. Protein product: CSSSLGPGLAGGKLGEQFF.

The J gene is TRBJ1-1, the V gene TRBV19; 10 positions agree with TRBD1. The V gene end was trimmed by 6 bases and the J gene end by 4 bases; junction bases not matched to a gene: 5. The germline V gene encodes CDR1 LNHDA and CDR2 SQIVND (reference sequence). The CDR3 loop spans 14 amino acids. As DNA, the CDR3 is TGTGCCAGTAGCCGACAGGGGGCCGGCACTGAAGCTTTCTTT. Translated, it gives CASSRQGAGTEAFF. The full variable domain, completed using reference TRBV19 and TRBJ1-1, is DGGITQSPKYLFRKEGQNVTLSCEQNLNHDAMYWYRQDPGQGLRLIYYSQIVNDFQKGDIAEGYSVSREKKESFPLTVTSAQKNPTAFYLCASSRQGAGTEAFFGQGTRLTVV.

The chain employs TRBV27 and TRBJ2-2; no firm D call. V was shortened by 6 bases and J by 9 bases, with 11 bases between the two germline ends. The CDR3 totals 12 residues. Germline values: CDR1 MNHEY, CDR2 SMNVEV (reference sequence). The CDR3, as DNA: TGTGCCAGCAGCAGCCCTAGTTGGGAGCTGTTTTTT. Encoded protein: CASSSPSWELFF.

J is TRBJ1-5 and V is TRBV18; TRBD1 agrees at 10 bases. From germline, CDR1 is KGHSH and CDR2 LQKENI. The length of the CDR3 is 14 residues. V shed 5 bases, J shed 7 bases, and the junction held 5 bases outside the gene matches. The CDR3 DNA follows: TGTGCCAGCTCAGCCGACAGGGGGCTGCAGCCCCAGCATTTT. The encoded protein is CASSADRGLQPQHF.

CDR3 loop: CASTGAASFDEQFF. The CDR3 DNA is TGCGCCAGCACGGGAGCGGCGTCTTTCGATGAGCAGTTCTTC. The J gene is TRBJ2-1, the V gene TRBV5-1, with a tentative D call TRBD2 (6 bases). In germline, CDR1 is SGHRS, CDR2 YFSETQ. The CDR3 runs to 14 residues. V lost 6 bases and J lost 8, with 18 bases in between. The full variable domain, completed using reference TRBV5-1 and TRBJ2-1, is KAGVTQTPRYLIKTRGQQVTLSCSPISGHRSVSWYQQTPGQGLQFLFEYFSETQRNKGNFPGRFSGRQFSNSRSEMNVSTLELGDSALYLCASTGAASFDEQFFGPGTRLTVL.

The chain has TRBV7-7 and TRBJ2-3; perhaps TRBD1 as D (6 bases). Germline V lookup: CDR1 SSHAT, CDR2 FNYEAQ (reference sequence). V lost 3 bases to trimming and J lost 0 bases, with 10 bases between them. This CDR3 region has 15 residues. CDR3 amino acids: CASSFGQRSTDTQYF. CDR3 DNA sequence: TGTGCCAGCAGCTTTGGACAGAGAAGCACAGATACGCAGTATTTT.

The chain carries TRBV5-4 and TRBJ2-1; 8 nucleotides agree with TRBD1. The length of the CDR3 is 15 residues. CDR1 and CDR2 (germline): SGHNT, YYREEE (reference sequence). V lost 1 base and J lost 7; bases outside the gene matches: 7. This CDR3 reads CASSLHDRGRNEQFF. DNA for the CDR3: TGTGCCAGCAGCTTGCACGACAGGGGAAGGAATGAGCAGTTCTTC. The full variable domain, rest sourced from reference TRBV5-4 and TRBJ2-1, is ETGVTQSPTHLIKTRGQQVTLRCSSQSGHNTVSWYQQALGQGPQFIFQYYREEENGRGNFPPRFSGLQFPNYSSELNVNALELDDSALYLCASSLHDRGRNEQFFGPGTRLTVL.

The CDR3 DNA reads as TGTGCCAGCAGCTCCCGACTAGCGGGCGAGCAGTTCTTC. It specifies CASSSRLAGEQFF. The chain has TRBV9 and TRBJ2-1; 10 bases match TRBD2. After removal of 4 bases from V and 10 bases from J, the junction contained 5 bases not matched to a gene. Looked up from germline, CDR1 is SGDLS and CDR2 is YYNGEE. The length of the CDR3 is 13 residues.

This clone was observed once. The chain is built from TRBV6-1 and TRBJ1-6; 7 nucleotides agree with TRBD1. V was clipped by 5 bases and J by 14 bases; unmatched bases: 12. Germline lookup yields CDR1 MNHNS and CDR2 SASEGT. The CDR3 covers 14 residues. This CDR3 is CASSTQRGQSALHF. CDR3 nucleotides: TGTGCCAGCAGTACCCAAAGGGGACAGTCAGCCCTCCACTTT.

V usage is TRBV29-1 and J usage is TRBJ2-5; possibly TRBD1 for D (5 bases). Per germline, CDR1 SQVTM and CDR2 ANQGSEA. V shed 4 bases and J shed 7 bases, with 16 bases lying between them. CDR3 length equals 13 residues. DNA for the CDR3: TGCAGCGTTGGACAGATGATCACGGGGACCCAGTACTTC. It is translated as CSVGQMITGTQYF.

V gene TRBV27 combines with J gene TRBJ2-1; tentative D call: TRBD2 (5 bases). V was pared by 7 bases and J by 0 bases, with 7 bases between. The length of the CDR3 is 13 residues. Germline V gene sequence: CDR1 MNHEY, CDR2 SMNVEV (reference sequence). Here the CDR3 DNA reads TGTGCCAGCAATAGCGTCTCCTACAATGAGCAGTTCTTC. Its protein product is CASNSVSYNEQFF.

The chain recombines TRBV7-9 with TRBJ1-1; maybe TRBD1 (6 bases). The CDR3 has 18 residues. CDR1 SEHNR and CDR2 FQNEAQ come from the germline V gene (reference sequence). Trimming left V 7 bases short and J 1 base short, with 25 bases between. CDR3: CASIVLTGNRVRNTEAFF. The CDR3 DNA sequence: TGTGCCAGCATCGTATTAACCGGTAACAGGGTGCGGAACACTGAAGCTTTCTTT.

This chain joins TRBV13 and TRBJ2-5; TRBD2 matches at 8 bases. Germline-derived CDR1 and CDR2 are PRHDT and FYEKMQ (reference sequence). V lost 0 bases and J lost 2; bases outside the gene matches: 2. The CDR3 spans 15 residues. The CDR3 protein is CASSLGLAGQETQYF. CDR3 in DNA: TGTGCCAGCAGCTTAGGTTTAGCGGGACAAGAGACCCAGTACTTC.

The rearrangement uses TRBV15 and TRBJ2-1; 7 bases are a match to TRBD2. This CDR3 contains 14 residues. The V segment lost 4 bases and the J segment 10 bases; nucleotides outside the gene matches: 10. Germline V CDR1 and CDR2: LNHNV, YYDKDF (reference sequence). DNA of the CDR3: TGTGCCACCAGCATAAGACTAGCTCAGTTCGAGCAGTTCTTC. Translation gives CATSIRLAQFEQFF.

This clone showed up just once. This chain uses TRBV2 with TRBJ2-3; possible D gene TRBD2, 7 bases. The CDR3 sequence is 14 residues long. Trimming left V 10 bases short and J 6 bases short, with 20 bases between. Germline V gene data show CDR1 as SNHLY and CDR2 as FYNNEI. CDR3 DNA: TGTGCCACCGGACAGACTAGCACAACCGATACGCAGTATTTT. It codes for CATGQTSTTDTQYF. Together with reference TRBV2 and TRBJ2-3, the CDR3 gives the full variable domain: EPEVTQTPSHQVTQMGQEVILRCVPISNHLYFYWYRQILGQKVEFLVSFYNNEISEKSEIFDDQFSVERPDGSNFTLKIRSTKLEDSAMYFCATGQTSTTDTQYFGPGTRLTVL.

The chain employs TRBV5-1 and TRBJ1-1; TRBD1 matches at 7 bases. This CDR3 has 13 residues. The V gene's germline CDR1 is SGHRS and CDR2 YFSETQ. The V gene end was trimmed by 6 bases and the J gene end by 0 bases; junction bases not matched to a gene: 2. CDR3 protein: CASKTGLNTEAFF. CDR3 DNA: TGCGCCAGCAAGACAGGGTTGAACACTGAAGCTTTCTTT.

The chain combines TRBV9 with TRBJ2-5, with a tentative D call TRBD2 (5 bases). TRBJ2-7 matches the DNA end more closely, so the J call is doubtful. The CDR3 has 14 amino acids. Germline lookup yields CDR1 SGDLS and CDR2 YYNGEE. The CDR3 bases are TGTGCCAGCAGCGTAGCGTCGGGGAGTTACGAGCAGTACTTC. Its translation: CASSVASGSYEQYF.

The chain joins TRBV5-4 to TRBJ2-7, with unresolved D. Germline CDR1 and CDR2: SGHNT and YYREEE (reference sequence). This CDR3 has 15 amino acids. The ends were cut back, 5 bases at V and 2 bases at J, with 17 bases in the middle. CDR3 in amino acids: CASSFTSHRAYEQYF. In DNA, the CDR3 is TGTGCCAGCAGTTTTACTTCCCACCGCGCCTACGAGCAGTACTTC.